This T cell receptor (beta chain) is from a study of blood T cell repertoires in COVID-19. Original processing notes: The assay estimated nucleated cells by amplifying reference gene primers. The data were produced by immunoSEQ multiplex PCR, yet TCRdb's version contains in-frame clones alone and is incomplete. V and J calls plus clone size are reproduced from that table; the DNA served to infer D and trimming. This repertoire shows under 200,000 clones, about 80% found once; its top ten account for approximately 11%. The J segment lost 2 bases and the V segment lost 5 bases, leaving 5 bases of the junction unmatched. CDR1 SGHAT and CDR2 FQNNGV come from the germline V gene. The CDR3 contains 16 residues.

The sequence came from a man aged 50 or older who had recovered from COVID-19. This chain joins TRBV11-2 and TRBJ2-3, with TRBD2 identical over 12 bases. Sequencing was performed on PBMCs or T cells enriched from blood (not recorded which). CDR3 in DNA: TGTGCCAGCAGCCTCCGACTAGCGGGAGTCACAGATACGCAGTATTTT. This encodes CASSLRLAGVTDTQYF.